This TCR beta chain was sequenced for a study of T-cell memory formation after mild COVID-19. Study-wide points: Some clones that responded were present in memory (sampled pre-infection), which suggests cross-reactive memory joined. From day 15 to 85, contracting clones were balanced between CD4 and CD8, whereas later expanders leaned toward CD4+. For contracting clones, CD4+ ones sat mainly in CM and EM, CD8+ in EMRA.

TCRdb re-called the 5' RACE reads with MiXCR, one entry per CDR3 protein. Among under 550,000 distinct CDR3 sequences listed, 15% to 20% were seen once. In this sample, this clonotype turned up a few times. The antigen remains unidentified. The CDR3 sequence is 15 residues long. CDR1 and CDR2 from the germline V gene are LGHNA and YNFKEQ. With 0 bases removed from V and 4 bases from J, the gap between germline ends came to 11 bases. This sequence was found in an adult woman who had mild COVID-19 (a few samples of this study predate the infection). Cell type and time point are not known. V and J are TRBV4-2 and TRBJ2-3; D is unclear. Sequenced material: PBMCs or a T cell subset sorted from them (not recorded which). The chain's CDR3 is CASSQDRSKSDTQYF. The CDR3, as DNA: TGTGCCAGCAGCCAAGATCGCAGTAAATCAGATACGCAGTATTTT.